A selection of T cell receptor beta chains follows, all from one sample in a study of CD8 T cells in Susac syndrome. TCRdb re-called the immunoSEQ multiplex PCR reads through MiXCR, storing one row per CDR3 protein. This table has 85,000 to 90,000 distinct CDR3 sequences, 80% to 95% appearing once. Sequenced input: CD8+ T cells from PBMCs. The receptor set was obtained from a human donor in good health. Both conserved end residues are part of each CDR3.

TRBV7-3	TRBJ2-5	CASSSSGGAGETQYF
TRBV5-1	TRBJ1-2	CASSLDVGTTAPPMARHYTF
TRBV27	TRBJ2-2	CASSLAGPFNTGELFF
TRBV6-2/TRBV6-3	TRBJ2-3	CASSYASTDTQYF
TRBV30	TRBJ1-1	CAWRSTEAFF
TRBV6-5	TRBJ1-2	CASSYDALYGYTF
TRBV4-1	TRBJ2-2	CASSQGGTGELFF
TRBV29-1	TRBJ2-7	CSVVGETTSYEQYF
TRBV3-1	TRBJ2-3	CASSSPRRGAGGPVHDTQYF
TRBV6-2/TRBV6-3	TRBJ2-5	CASSHPEAQYF
TRBV20-1	TRBJ2-5	CSARRRGQETQYF
TRBV5-6	TRBJ1-2	CASSLDGGNYGYTF
TRBV19	TRBJ2-1	CASKTGTGVYEQFF
TRBV6-5	TRBJ2-7	CASSYSSGSRSYEQYF
TRBV4-1	TRBJ1-1	CASSQLGGGTEAFF
TRBV5-4	TRBJ1-1	CASSFGQTMNTEAFF
TRBV11-2	TRBJ1-4	CASSLVGEKLFF
TRBV12-3/TRBV12-4	TRBJ2-5	CASRPGGPRETQYF
TRBV29-1	TRBJ2-5	CSVLIGSPGPTQYF
TRBV27	TRBJ2-5	CASSRTGFQETQYF
TRBV27	TRBJ2-2	CASTLLVGPGELFF
TRBV28	TRBJ2-7	CASRWTGSYEQYF
TRBV15	TRBJ2-7	CATSRDYDRSPYEQYF
TRBV6-5	TRBJ2-2	CASSYLAGPATGELFF
TRBV14	TRBJ2-3	CASSRVEGRTDTQYF
TRBV7-9	TRBJ2-2	CASTPAGVNTGELFF
TRBV6-5	TRBJ2-3	CASNSRQGAQTDTQYF
TRBV14	TRBJ1-2	CASSQDLQGYGYTF
TRBV9	TRBJ1-4	CASSVGNGAREKLFF
TRBV27	TRBJ2-6	CASSPVGGFTSGANVLTF
TRBV27	TRBJ2-3	CASSFRSGSTDTQYF
TRBV19	TRBJ2-7	CASSTGQMEQYF
TRBV2	TRBJ2-1	CASLSTGLAGYNEQFF
TRBV19	TRBJ1-1	CASSIRDRGTEVFF
TRBV12-3/TRBV12-4	TRBJ1-5	CASSYSVQPQHF
TRBV10-2	TRBJ2-1	CASSEFWQANNEQFF
TRBV7-6	TRBJ1-2	CASSLQGPNYGYTF
TRBV7-7	TRBJ2-3	CASSLGSGGPGDTQYF
TRBV2	TRBJ2-3	CASAVRDGGYTDTQYF
TRBV6-2/TRBV6-3	TRBJ2-7	CASSYSPGEHNEQYF
TRBV3-1	TRBJ2-7	CASSRDRRPYEQYF
TRBV7-9	TRBJ2-5	CASSFDTQETQYF
TRBV29-1	TRBJ2-1	CSVERTHSYNEQFF
TRBV4-1	TRBJ2-3	CASSLSGGRTDTQYF
TRBV4-2	TRBJ2-1	CASSQDGGQVYNEQFF
TRBV20-1	TRBJ1-2	CSASVDGTGGGYTF
TRBV20-1	TRBJ2-7	CSAGTRDGGREQYF
TRBV4-1	TRBJ1-1	CASSQVAFRQENTEAFF
TRBV19	TRBJ1-1	CASSLAAGSTEAFF
TRBV13	TRBJ2-3	CASSFYGTTRADTQYF
TRBV7-9	TRBJ1-3	CASSPRDDGNTIYF
TRBV14	TRBJ2-7	CASSQPGTGDYEQYF
TRBV5-1	TRBJ2-7	CASSLRGIEFYEQYF
TRBV2	TRBJ2-5	CASRWLAEETQYF
TRBV12-3/TRBV12-4	TRBJ2-1	CASSFHRGREQFF
TRBV3-1	TRBJ2-1	CASSQRQGNRGEQFF
TRBV29-1	TRBJ1-2	CSVKKGNSYGYTF
TRBV29-1	TRBJ1-1	CSVIPGGRTEAFF
TRBV9	TRBJ1-1	CASSVGDGNTEAFF